These 14 T cell receptor beta chains share one sample of origin, sequenced in a study of T-cell reconstitution after alpha-beta-depleted transplantation in children. Unique molecular identifiers were used to barcode this TCRbeta library. TCRdb used MiXCR to reprocess the PCR reads, holding one entry per CDR3 protein. Of fewer than 400,000 distinct CDR3 sequences detected, roughly 21% appear once; the ten largest clones hold around 3.9%. The specimen comprised PBMCs from the stem cell graft donor, sampled from the stem cell graft. The receptors stem from a human donor who donated a stem cell graft to a child with acute myeloid leukemia.

The chain carries TRBV27 and TRBJ2-7; D remains unclear. V was clipped by 3 bases and J by 0 bases, with 12 bases between them. From germline, CDR1 is MNHEY and CDR2 SMNVEV (reference sequence). This CDR3 has 15 residues. As DNA, the CDR3 is TGTGCCAGCAGTTTCCTCGACAAATCCTCCTACGAGCAGTACTTC. Translated, it gives CASSFLDKSSYEQYF.

This clonotype came up many times. This chain links TRBV7-9 with TRBJ2-5, with D unclear. This CDR3 spans 14 amino acids. Germline values: CDR1 SEHNR, CDR2 FQNEAQ (reference sequence). Trimming took off 1 base at V and 7 bases at J, with 13 bases between the two ends. The CDR3 DNA reads TGTGCCAGCAGCTTAGATATCCGCCCGGTGACCCAGTACTTC. It specifies CASSLDIRPVTQYF.

V and J are TRBV20-1 and TRBJ1-5; D unresolved. CDR3 length equals 14 residues. Trimming cost V 5 bases and J 4 bases, with 15 bases left between them. Germline assignment: CDR1 DFQATT and CDR2 SNEGSKA (reference sequence). DNA of the CDR3: TGCAGTGCTTCCCAAATGGGCACTAATCAGCCCCAGCATTTT. Encoded protein: CSASQMGTNQPQHF.

V and J are TRBV20-1 and TRBJ2-2, with a tentative D call TRBD2 (6 bases). V gave up 4 bases and J gave up 1 base, with 25 bases separating them. Germline lookup yields CDR1 DFQATT and CDR2 SNEGSKA (reference sequence). The CDR3 totals 19 residues. The CDR3 loop is CSATGLAHKDYKNTGELFF. CDR3 nucleotide sequence: TGCAGTGCTACCGGGCTAGCGCACAAGGATTATAAGAACACCGGGGAGCTGTTTTTT.

This clonotype came up a few times. V and J are TRBV28 and TRBJ2-7; 13 bases line up with TRBD2. The V gene's germline CDR1 is MDHEN and CDR2 SYDVKM. This CDR3 has 15 residues. The V gene end was trimmed by 2 bases and the J gene end by 7 bases; junction bases not matched to a gene: 5. Here the CDR3 reads CASSLTSGRVREQYF. The CDR3 DNA reads TGTGCCAGCAGTTTAACTAGCGGGAGGGTGCGGGAGCAGTACTTC.

About this clonotype itself: It is likely a read error, because the conserved phenylalanine at the end of the CDR3 is missing. The V call is TRBV7-3, the J call TRBJ2-5, with 9 bases identical to TRBD1. CDR1 is SGHTA, CDR2 FQGTGA, per germline. The CDR3 consists of 13 residues. V lost 5 bases, J lost 5 bases, and 3 bases stayed unmatched. CDR3 protein: CASSRQGEETQYS. The CDR3 DNA reads as TGTGCCAGCAGCCGACAGGGGGAGGAGACCCAGTACTCC.

This clonotype was observed at least ten times. V gene TRBV6-5 combines with J gene TRBJ2-7; tentative D call: TRBD2 (6 bases). Trimming took off 5 bases at V and 6 bases at J, with 14 bases between the two ends. The CDR3 extends over 13 amino acids. Germline V lookup: CDR1 MNHEY, CDR2 SVGAGI. The CDR3 nucleotides are TGTGCCAGCAGTATCGGGAGTTCTGTCGAGCAGTACTTC. Its protein product is CASSIGSSVEQYF.

The chain couples TRBV7-2 to TRBJ2-1, with D perhaps matching TRBD2 (6 bases). Trimming removed 2 bases at V and 3 bases at J, with 14 bases between. Germline-derived CDR1 and CDR2 are SGHTA and FQGNSA. This CDR3 contains 16 residues. CDR3 nucleotide sequence: TGTGCCAGCAGCTTACGGGGAGGTGGTGTCTACAATGAGCAGTTCTTC. Translation gives CASSLRGGGVYNEQFF.

This sequence joins TRBV7-3 and TRBJ2-1, with 7 bases that match TRBD2. J lost 7 bases, V lost 1 base, and 7 bases had no gene match. CDR1 and CDR2 from the germline V gene are SGHTA and FQGTGA. The CDR3 length is 15 residues. Here the CDR3 reads CASSLNAGAANEQFF. In DNA, the CDR3 is TGTGCCAGCAGCTTAAACGCGGGAGCGGCGAATGAGCAGTTCTTC.

This clonotype has a handful of counts. The V call is TRBV20-1, the J call TRBJ2-1; D tentatively reads TRBD1 or TRBD2 (6 bases each). CDR3 size: 16 residues. From germline, CDR1 is DFQATT and CDR2 SNEGSKA (reference sequence). V shed 0 bases and J shed 0 bases, with 12 bases lying between them. CDR3 loop: CSARDWGADSYNEQFF. For the CDR3, the DNA is TGCAGTGCTAGAGACTGGGGGGCAGACTCCTACAATGAGCAGTTCTTC.

There are many counts of this clonotype. The CDR3, as DNA: TGTGCCAGCAGCTTGGGTGGGAGGGCCGAAGAGACCCAGTACTTC. Translated: CASSLGGRAEETQYF. The chain employs TRBV5-4 and TRBJ2-5; 7 bases match TRBD2. Trimming removed 0 bases from V and 3 bases from J; junction bases left unmatched: 5. Germline CDR1 reads SGHNT; CDR2 reads YYREEE (reference sequence). This CDR3 has 15 amino acids. The whole variable domain, filled in from reference TRBV5-4 and TRBJ2-5, reads ETGVTQSPTHLIKTRGQQVTLRCSSQSGHNTVSWYQQALGQGPQFIFQYYREEENGRGNFPPRFSGLQFPNYSSELNVNALELDDSALYLCASSLGGRAEETQYFGPGTRLLVL.

This sequence joins TRBV7-2 and TRBJ2-1, with 7 positions matching TRBD2. V lost 7 bases to trimming and J lost 7 bases; unmatched junction nucleotides: 10. Germline V lookup: CDR1 SGHTA, CDR2 FQGNSA. The CDR3 has 14 residues. The CDR3 DNA reads TGTGCCAGCAATTTTGAGCGGGATACGAATGAGCAGTTCTTC. As protein: CASNFERDTNEQFF.

This chain links TRBV28 with TRBJ2-3; the D is unclear. This CDR3 has 13 residues. Trimming removed 11 bases at V and 0 bases at J, with 12 bases between. The germline V gene has CDR1 MDHEN and CDR2 SYDVKM. CDR3 region: CAVRAGSTDTQYF. Written as DNA, the CDR3 is TGTGCCGTCCGGGCCGGCAGCACAGATACGCAGTATTTT. Drawing the rest from reference TRBV28 and TRBJ2-3, the complete variable domain is DVKVTQSSRYLVKRTGEKVFLECVQDMDHENMFWYRQDPGLGLRLIYFSYDVKMKEKGDIPEGYSVSREKKERFSLILESASTNQTSMYLCAVRAGSTDTQYFGPGTRLTVL.

V is TRBV27 and J is TRBJ2-7, with D possibly being TRBD1 (6 bases). CDR1 and CDR2 from the germline V gene are MNHEY and SMNVEV (reference sequence). The CDR3 extends over 12 amino acids. V lost 6 bases and J lost 6, with 12 bases in between. The CDR3 reads CASRKQGGEQYF. The CDR3 DNA sequence: TGTGCCAGCAGGAAACAGGGCGGCGAGCAGTACTTC.